The rows below give T cell receptor beta chains drawn from one sample of a study of blood T cells in healthy people across ages. TCRdb processed the 5' RACE reads anew with MiXCR; each CDR3 protein has one entry. The repertoire holds more than 800,000 distinct CDR3 sequences, with under 30% as singletons. Sequenced input: blood. The receptors originated from an elderly woman in good health. Each CDR3 is given with its conserved first and last residue. The order of the fields is clone size, D gene, V gene, J gene, CDR3 protein, CDR3 DNA. A D gene is named only where the DNA matches it firmly. Size is stated for part of the rows, as once, few or many counts, or as a class when the clone is expanded.

clone size: many
D gene: TRBD2
V gene: TRBV9
J gene: TRBJ2-3
CDR3 protein: CASSVGAGVQDTQYF
CDR3 DNA: TGTGCCAGCAGCGTCGGAGCGGGGGTTCAAGATACGCAGTATTTT

clone size: many
D gene: NA
V gene: TRBV5-1
J gene: TRBJ1-1
CDR3 protein: CASSLGPDEAFF
CDR3 DNA: TGCGCCAGCAGCTTGGGGCCAGATGAAGCTTTCTTT

clone size: NA
D gene: TRBD2
V gene: TRBV20-1
J gene: TRBJ2-3
CDR3 protein: CSASPAGGIDTQYF
CDR3 DNA: TGCAGTGCCAGCCCCGCGGGAGGTATAGATACGCAGTATTTT

clone size: NA
D gene: NA
V gene: TRBV10-3
J gene: TRBJ2-3
CDR3 protein: CAISVNRDDRSTDTQYF
CDR3 DNA: TGTGCCATCAGTGTCAACCGGGACGATAGAAGCACAGATACGCAGTATTTT

clone size: many
D gene: NA
V gene: TRBV20-1
J gene: TRBJ1-2
CDR3 protein: CSAKNPGRGRGYTF
CDR3 DNA: TGCAGTGCTAAAAACCCGGGACGTGGCCGTGGCTACACCTTC

clone size: many
D gene: TRBD2
V gene: TRBV2
J gene: TRBJ2-1
CDR3 protein: CASGRLPSGGTLYNEQFF
CDR3 DNA: TGTGCCAGCGGTCGATTGCCTAGCGGGGGGACACTCTACAATGAGCAGTTCTTC

clone size: once
D gene: NA
V gene: TRBV6-2/TRBV6-3
J gene: TRBJ2-7
CDR3 protein: CANSYRQETYGQYF
CDR3 DNA: TGTGCCAACAGTTACCGACAGGAGACCTACGGGCAGTACTTC

clone size: many
D gene: NA
V gene: TRBV12-3/TRBV12-4
J gene: TRBJ1-2
CDR3 protein: CASSFAAASNYGYTF
CDR3 DNA: TGTGCCAGCAGTTTCGCGGCAGCTTCTAACTATGGCTACACCTTC

clone size: NA
D gene: TRBD1
V gene: TRBV6-2/TRBV6-3
J gene: TRBJ1-1
CDR3 protein: CASRASYRGNTEAFF
CDR3 DNA: TGTGCCAGCAGAGCCTCTTACAGGGGGAACACTGAAGCTTTCTTT

clone size: NA
D gene: NA
V gene: TRBV3-1
J gene: TRBJ2-2
CDR3 protein: CASSQEGAGSNTGELFF
CDR3 DNA: TGTGCCAGCAGCCAAGAAGGGGCGGGGTCGAACACCGGGGAGCTGTTTTTT

clone size: NA
D gene: TRBD2
V gene: TRBV7-3
J gene: TRBJ2-3
CDR3 protein: CASSLLGRLAGADTQYF
CDR3 DNA: TGTGCCAGCAGCTTATTAGGGAGACTAGCGGGAGCTGATACGCAGTATTTT

clone size: many
D gene: NA
V gene: TRBV4-3
J gene: TRBJ2-3
CDR3 protein: CASSQDGRDTQYF
CDR3 DNA: TGCGCCAGCAGCCAAGATGGAAGGGATACGCAGTATTTT

clone size: NA
D gene: NA
V gene: TRBV11-2
J gene: TRBJ1-1
CDR3 protein: CASSFTGTRDEAFF
CDR3 DNA: TGTGCCAGCAGCTTCACAGGGACACGGGATGAAGCTTTCTTT

clone size: NA
D gene: NA
V gene: TRBV29-1
J gene: TRBJ2-2
CDR3 protein: CSVAVGAGELFF
CDR3 DNA: TGCAGCGTTGCCGTTGGGGCCGGGGAGCTGTTTTTT

clone size: NA
D gene: NA
V gene: TRBV5-4
J gene: TRBJ2-7
CDR3 protein: CASSLRQPGYEQYF
CDR3 DNA: TGTGCCAGCAGCTTAAGGCAACCCGGCTACGAGCAGTACTTC

clone size: NA
D gene: TRBD2
V gene: TRBV12-3/TRBV12-4
J gene: TRBJ2-3
CDR3 protein: CASSFAGGPDAQYF
CDR3 DNA: TGTGCCAGCAGTTTCGCGGGGGGACCGGATGCGCAGTATTTT

clone size: NA
D gene: NA
V gene: TRBV3-1
J gene: TRBJ1-3
CDR3 protein: CASSQLGPSGNTIYF
CDR3 DNA: TGTGCCAGCAGCCAATTGGGTCCCTCTGGAAACACCATATATTTT

clone size: many
D gene: TRBD1
V gene: TRBV20-1
J gene: TRBJ1-2
CDR3 protein: CSARVGPLSDRANYGYTF
CDR3 DNA: TGCAGTGCTAGAGTCGGCCCCCTATCGGACAGGGCTAACTATGGCTACACCTTC

clone size: NA
D gene: NA
V gene: TRBV3-1
J gene: TRBJ1-6
CDR3 protein: CASSQGQINSPLHF
CDR3 DNA: TGTGCCAGCAGCCAAGGACAGATTAATTCACCCCTCCACTTT

clone size: NA
D gene: NA
V gene: TRBV10-3
J gene: TRBJ1-2
CDR3 protein: CAIKSGGSNGHTF
CDR3 DNA: TGTGCCATCAAGAGTGGGGGGAGTAACGGCCACACCTTC

clone size: many
D gene: TRBD1
V gene: TRBV12-3/TRBV12-4
J gene: TRBJ2-3
CDR3 protein: CASSRLTTGATDTQYF
CDR3 DNA: TGTGCCAGCAGCCGACTGACCACAGGGGCCACAGATACGCAGTATTTT

clone size: NA
D gene: NA
V gene: TRBV12-5
J gene: TRBJ2-1
CDR3 protein: CASGLIEKTSSYNEQFF
CDR3 DNA: TGTGCTAGTGGTTTGATCGAGAAGACTAGCTCCTACAATGAGCAGTTCTTC

clone size: NA
D gene: NA
V gene: TRBV12-3/TRBV12-4
J gene: TRBJ2-7
CDR3 protein: CASSLRRLESYEQYF
CDR3 DNA: TGTGCCAGCAGCCTCCGTCGGTTGGAATCCTACGAGCAGTACTTC

clone size: NA
D gene: TRBD2
V gene: TRBV12-3/TRBV12-4
J gene: TRBJ2-1
CDR3 protein: CASSLSSGAAYNEQFF
CDR3 DNA: TGTGCCAGCAGTCTCAGTAGCGGGGCAGCCTACAATGAGCAGTTCTTC

clone size: many
D gene: TRBD2
V gene: TRBV5-1
J gene: TRBJ2-3
CDR3 protein: CASSLSGGLPPDTQYF
CDR3 DNA: TGCGCCAGCAGCCTTTCGGGGGGGCTTCCCCCAGATACGCAGTATTTT

clone size: NA
D gene: TRBD2
V gene: TRBV27
J gene: TRBJ2-1
CDR3 protein: CASTRTSGGPYNEQFF
CDR3 DNA: TGTGCCAGCACCCGGACTAGCGGGGGCCCCTACAATGAGCAGTTCTTC

clone size: NA
D gene: TRBD2
V gene: TRBV7-2
J gene: TRBJ2-1
CDR3 protein: CASSKHASGTYNEQFF
CDR3 DNA: TGTGCCAGCAGTAAACATGCTAGCGGGACCTACAATGAGCAGTTCTTC

clone size: many
D gene: NA
V gene: TRBV6-5
J gene: TRBJ2-1
CDR3 protein: CASSYSFSPTFNNEQFF
CDR3 DNA: TGTGCCAGCAGTTACTCGTTCAGCCCTACCTTCAACAATGAGCAGTTCTTC

clone size: many
D gene: NA
V gene: TRBV7-9
J gene: TRBJ2-7
CDR3 protein: CASSLEADAYEQYF
CDR3 DNA: TGTGCCAGCAGCTTAGAAGCCGATGCCTACGAGCAGTACTTC

clone size: many
D gene: TRBD2
V gene: TRBV9
J gene: TRBJ2-7
CDR3 protein: CASSADAGRAEQYF
CDR3 DNA: TGTGCCAGCAGCGCCGACGCGGGGAGGGCCGAGCAGTACTTC

clone size: few
D gene: TRBD1
V gene: TRBV18
J gene: TRBJ1-1
CDR3 protein: CASSRGSGGMNTEAFF
CDR3 DNA: TGTGCCAGCTCACGTGGGTCAGGGGGGATGAACACTGAAGCTTTCTTT

clone size: many
D gene: NA
V gene: TRBV2
J gene: TRBJ1-2
CDR3 protein: CASRWTDYGYTF
CDR3 DNA: TGTGCCAGCAGGTGGACAGATTATGGCTACACCTTC

clone size: NA
D gene: NA
V gene: TRBV7-2
J gene: TRBJ1-1
CDR3 protein: CASSLGGARDTEAFF
CDR3 DNA: TGTGCCAGCAGCTTAGGGGGAGCGAGGGACACTGAAGCTTTCTTT

clone size: few
D gene: TRBD1
V gene: TRBV5-5
J gene: TRBJ1-2
CDR3 protein: CASSLGQGAYYGYTF
CDR3 DNA: TGTGCCAGCAGCTTGGGTCAGGGGGCATACTATGGCTACACCTTC

clone size: few
D gene: TRBD1
V gene: TRBV4-1
J gene: TRBJ1-4
CDR3 protein: CASSQPTGGRKEKLFF
CDR3 DNA: TGCGCCAGCAGCCAGCCAACAGGGGGCAGAAAGGAAAAACTGTTTTTT

clone size: NA
D gene: NA
V gene: TRBV5-6
J gene: TRBJ2-2
CDR3 protein: CASTLWATDNTGELFF
CDR3 DNA: TGTGCCAGCACCTTGTGGGCAACGGACAACACCGGGGAGCTGTTTTTT

clone size: NA
D gene: NA
V gene: TRBV12-3/TRBV12-4
J gene: TRBJ1-6
CDR3 protein: CANSLGGHRANSPLHF
CDR3 DNA: TGTGCCAACAGTTTAGGCGGTCACAGGGCTAATTCACCCCTCCACTTT

clone size: once
D gene: TRBD1
V gene: TRBV29-1
J gene: TRBJ2-5
CDR3 protein: CSVTGTGETQYF
CDR3 DNA: TGCAGCGTGACCGGGACAGGCGAGACCCAGTACTTC

clone size: many
D gene: NA
V gene: TRBV9
J gene: TRBJ2-1
CDR3 protein: CASSVDGGSSYNEQFF
CDR3 DNA: TGTGCCAGCAGCGTAGATGGGGGGAGCTCCTACAATGAGCAGTTCTTC

clone size: many
D gene: NA
V gene: TRBV20-1
J gene: TRBJ2-7
CDR3 protein: CSAAGPALSYEQYF
CDR3 DNA: TGCAGTGCGGCGGGACCCGCCCTTTCCTACGAGCAGTACTTC

clone size: many
D gene: TRBD2
V gene: TRBV28
J gene: TRBJ2-1
CDR3 protein: CASSPRLAGEYYNEQFF
CDR3 DNA: TGTGCCAGCAGTCCCCGACTAGCGGGAGAATACTACAATGAGCAGTTCTTC

clone size: few
D gene: NA
V gene: TRBV27
J gene: TRBJ1-5
CDR3 protein: CAIGRAMGQPQHF
CDR3 DNA: TGTGCTATTGGCAGGGCCATGGGTCAGCCCCAGCATTTT

clone size: many
D gene: NA
V gene: TRBV10-3
J gene: TRBJ2-7
CDR3 protein: CAISGDYEQYF
CDR3 DNA: TGTGCCATCAGTGGGGACTACGAGCAGTACTTC

clone size: NA
D gene: NA
V gene: TRBV7-2
J gene: TRBJ2-1
CDR3 protein: CASSRPPDYEQFF
CDR3 DNA: TGTGCCAGCAGCCGCCCCCCGGACTACGAGCAGTTCTTC

clone size: many
D gene: NA
V gene: TRBV12-3/TRBV12-4
J gene: TRBJ1-2
CDR3 protein: CASSLVLGRGGYTF
CDR3 DNA: TGTGCCAGCAGTTTAGTTTTAGGGCGCGGTGGCTACACCTTC

clone size: few
D gene: TRBD1
V gene: TRBV7-2
J gene: TRBJ1-5
CDR3 protein: CASSPDRGGNQPQHF
CDR3 DNA: TGTGCCAGCTCACCGGACAGGGGTGGCAATCAGCCCCAGCATTTT

clone size: few
D gene: TRBD1
V gene: TRBV20-1
J gene: TRBJ1-5
CDR3 protein: CSARVAGGQPQHF
CDR3 DNA: TGCAGTGCTAGAGTTGCAGGGGGTCAGCCCCAGCATTTT

clone size: NA
D gene: TRBD2
V gene: TRBV25-1
J gene: TRBJ2-7
CDR3 protein: CASSDRLAGHYEQYF
CDR3 DNA: TGTGCCAGCAGTGATCGACTAGCGGGCCACTACGAGCAGTACTTC

clone size: NA
D gene: NA
V gene: TRBV18
J gene: TRBJ2-5
CDR3 protein: CASSPDILETQYF
CDR3 DNA: TGTGCCAGCTCACCAGATATCTTGGAGACCCAGTACTTC

clone size: many
D gene: NA
V gene: TRBV6-2/TRBV6-3
J gene: TRBJ2-4
CDR3 protein: CASSGTATKNIQYF
CDR3 DNA: TGTGCCAGCAGCGGGACTGCGACGAAAAACATTCAGTACTTC

clone size: many
D gene: TRBD1
V gene: TRBV11-2
J gene: TRBJ2-5
CDR3 protein: CASSSQGGTETQYF
CDR3 DNA: TGTGCCAGCAGCTCTCAAGGGGGCACAGAGACCCAGTACTTC

clone size: many
D gene: NA
V gene: TRBV6-5
J gene: TRBJ2-6
CDR3 protein: CASRTDSGANVLTF
CDR3 DNA: TGTGCCAGCAGAACGGACTCTGGGGCCAACGTCCTGACTTTC

clone size: many
D gene: TRBD1
V gene: TRBV6-5
J gene: TRBJ2-7
CDR3 protein: CASRKTGGNEQYF
CDR3 DNA: TGTGCCAGCAGGAAGACAGGGGGCAACGAGCAGTACTTC

clone size: few
D gene: TRBD1
V gene: TRBV7-8
J gene: TRBJ2-1
CDR3 protein: CASTRQGTSYNEQFF
CDR3 DNA: TGTGCCAGCACTCGACAGGGGACCTCCTACAATGAGCAGTTCTTC